This T cell receptor (beta chain) was found in a study of T cell responses to AZD1222 COVID-19 vaccine. Profiled with immunoSEQ multiplex PCR; TCRdb holds only in-frame clones, not every one. The sample consists of roughly 84,000 clones, roughly 85% of them appearing once. This sequence was found in an adult in good health. The material was peripheral blood, obtained on day 0 of AZD1222 vaccination.

The CDR3, as DNA: TGTGCCAGCAGCTTATCGGGGGTGAACACTGAAGCTTTCTTT. Its translation: CASSLSGVNTEAFF. V gene TRBV11-3 combines with J gene TRBJ1-1; D might be TRBD1 (5 bases). The germline V and J ends were trimmed by 2 bases and 0 bases, with 7 bases remaining between them. This CDR3 comprises 14 residues. Germline V CDR1 and CDR2: SGHNT, YENEEA.